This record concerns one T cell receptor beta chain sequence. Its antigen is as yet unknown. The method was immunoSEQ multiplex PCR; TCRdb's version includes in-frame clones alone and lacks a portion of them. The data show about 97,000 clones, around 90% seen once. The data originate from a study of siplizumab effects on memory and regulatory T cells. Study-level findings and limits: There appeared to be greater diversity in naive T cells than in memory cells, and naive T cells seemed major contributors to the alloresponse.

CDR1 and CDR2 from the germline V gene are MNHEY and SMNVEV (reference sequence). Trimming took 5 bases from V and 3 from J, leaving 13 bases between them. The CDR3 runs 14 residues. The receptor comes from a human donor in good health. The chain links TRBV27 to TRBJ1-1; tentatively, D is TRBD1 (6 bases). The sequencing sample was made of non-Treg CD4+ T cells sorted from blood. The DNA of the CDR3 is TGTGCCAGCAGTGTACAGGGCATTTACACTGAAGCTTTCTTT. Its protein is CASSVQGIYTEAFF.